One and the same sample provided the 18 T cell receptor beta chains below, sequenced in a study of shared clonotypes between healthy human individuals. Some clones are missing from TCRdb's copy, which holds only in-frame ones; the method was immunoSEQ multiplex PCR. The data contain roughly 600,000 clones, 95% to 98% of them singletons. Terminally differentiated effector memory CD45RA+ cells were excluded by CCR7 positive selection of CD45RO-negative cells. Specimen: naive CD8+ T cells sorted from blood. The receptors stem from a man under 40 in good health.

This chain connects TRBV10-3 to TRBJ1-5; D gene unclear. Germline lookup yields CDR1 ENHRY and CDR2 SYGVKD. The CDR3 consists of 14 residues. V lost 0 bases and J lost 1, with 4 bases in between. The CDR3 protein is CAISESGSNQPQHF. Here the CDR3 DNA reads TGTGCCATCAGTGAGTCAGGCAGCAATCAGCCCCAGCATTTT.

The genes are TRBV29-1 and TRBJ2-7; 11 bases match TRBD1. This CDR3 has 13 residues. V was clipped by 4 bases and J by 3 bases; unmatched bases: 2. Per the germline V gene, CDR1 is SQVTM and CDR2 is ANQGSEA. CDR3: CSVAGQGGYEQYF. CDR3 DNA sequence: TGCAGCGTTGCGGGACAGGGGGGCTACGAGCAGTACTTC.

V and J are TRBV5-5 and TRBJ1-2; a possible D gene is TRBD1 (6 bases). V was trimmed by 3 bases and J by 8 bases, leaving 14 bases between them. This CDR3 has 13 amino acids. The germline gives CDR1 SGHKS, CDR2 YYEKEE (reference sequence). The CDR3 region is CASSSGDLGGYTF. The DNA for the CDR3 is TGTGCCAGCAGCTCAGGGGACCTCGGGGGCTACACCTTC. The variable domain in full, completed from reference TRBV5-5 and TRBJ1-2, reads DAGVTQSPTHLIKTRGQQVTLRCSPISGHKSVSWYQQVLGQGPQFIFQYYEKEERGRGNFPDRFSARQFPNYSSELNVNALLLGDSALYLCASSSGDLGGYTFGSGTRLTVV.

The chain combines TRBV7-9 with TRBJ2-2; TRBD1 might be the D (5 bases). Germline lookup yields CDR1 SEHNR and CDR2 FQNEAQ (reference sequence). With 0 bases removed from V and 1 base from J, the gap between germline ends came to 9 bases. This CDR3 region has 16 residues. CDR3 bases: TGTGCCAGCAGCTTAGCAGGACAAGAGAACACCGGGGAGCTGTTTTTT. Its protein product is CASSLAGQENTGELFF.

V usage is TRBV11-2 and J usage is TRBJ1-1; maybe TRBD1 (5 bases). Between the trimmed V and J ends, which lost 1 base and 8 bases, there was a span of 8 bases. The CDR3 loop spans 12 amino acids. The germline V gene has CDR1 SGHAT and CDR2 FQNNGV. The CDR3 reads CASSLGGKEAFF. The CDR3 DNA follows: TGTGCCAGCAGCTTAGGGGGGAAGGAAGCTTTCTTT.

The chain links TRBV27 to TRBJ2-7; D is possibly TRBD1 or TRBD2 (5 bases each). Between the trimmed V and J ends, which lost 0 bases and 3 bases, there was a span of 15 bases. The germline gives CDR1 MNHEY, CDR2 SMNVEV (reference sequence). This CDR3 contains 16 residues. CDR3 nucleotide sequence: TGTGCCAGCAGTTTATCCCCGGGACCAGCAAACTACGAGCAGTACTTC. This translates into CASSLSPGPANYEQYF.

The chain joins TRBV9 to TRBJ2-3; D possibly corresponds to TRBD2 (7 bases). The V gene lost 4 bases and the J gene lost 5 bases, with 17 bases spanning the gap. From germline, CDR1 is SGDLS and CDR2 YYNGEE. The CDR3 loop spans 15 amino acids. CDR3 amino acids: CASSQGGGALDTQYF. CDR3 nucleotide sequence: TGTGCCAGCAGCCAGGGAGGGGGGGCCCTAGATACGCAGTATTTT.

The CDR3 reads CASSPESSGESSGELFF. The CDR3 DNA reads as TGTGCCAGCAGCCCAGAGTCGTCTGGGGAGAGTAGCGGGGAGCTGTTTTTT. This chain links TRBV7-8 with TRBJ2-2; D may be TRBD2 (5 bases). Trimming cost V 5 bases and J 7 bases, with 23 bases left between them. Germline V gene data show CDR1 as SGHVS and CDR2 as FQNEAQ. The CDR3 runs 17 residues.

The chain joins TRBV9 to TRBJ2-3, with D tentatively TRBD2 (5 bases). The CDR3 length is 14 residues. Germline V lookup: CDR1 SGDLS, CDR2 YYNGEE. The ends were cut back, 2 bases at V and 6 bases at J, with 13 bases in the middle. CDR3 protein: CASSVGLEWDTQYF. The CDR3 coding sequence is TGTGCCAGCAGCGTTGGACTCGAGTGGGATACGCAGTATTTT.

The chain couples TRBV6-6 to TRBJ2-1; maybe TRBD2 (5 bases). V was trimmed by 6 bases and J by 7 bases, leaving 16 bases between them. The CDR3 sequence is 14 residues long. Germline V gene data show CDR1 as MNHNY and CDR2 as SVGAGI (reference sequence). CDR3 region: CASSHSRELNEQFF. CDR3 sequence (DNA): TGTGCCAGCAGCCATTCGAGGGAGTTAAATGAGCAGTTCTTC.

The gene calls are TRBV15 and TRBJ1-2; perhaps TRBD1 as D (6 bases). V lost 5 bases and J lost 3, with 16 bases in between. This CDR3 spans 15 amino acids. Germline V gives CDR1 LNHNV, CDR2 YYDKDF (reference sequence). CDR3 in amino acids: CATSGKGVMDYGYTF. The DNA for the CDR3 is TGTGCCACCAGCGGGAAGGGGGTGATGGACTATGGCTACACCTTC.

The chain has TRBV19 and TRBJ2-7; 8 nucleotides line up with TRBD1. This CDR3 contains 15 residues. Germline V gives CDR1 LNHDA, CDR2 SQIVND (reference sequence). The ends lost 6 bases at V and 3 bases at J; junction bases unmatched: 10. Here the CDR3 reads CASSSFGGQGYEQYF. The CDR3 DNA reads TGTGCCAGTAGCTCCTTCGGAGGACAGGGCTACGAGCAGTACTTC.

The chain recombines TRBV5-4 with TRBJ1-2, with TRBD1 identical over 10 bases. This CDR3 region has 14 residues. CDR1 and CDR2 from the germline V gene are SGHNT and YYREEE (reference sequence). J lost 8 bases, V lost 0 bases, and 4 bases had no gene match. CDR3 protein: CASSLGGQGRGYTF. CDR3 nucleotide sequence: TGTGCCAGCAGCTTGGGGGGACAGGGGAGAGGCTACACCTTC.

The V call is TRBV5-1, the J call TRBJ2-5; tentative D call: TRBD2 (5 bases). V lost 4 bases, J lost 2 bases, and 18 bases lay in between. The length of the CDR3 is 16 residues. Germline values: CDR1 SGHRS, CDR2 YFSETQ. The chain's CDR3 is CASSPRGRVGQETQYF. CDR3 nucleotides: TGCGCCAGCAGCCCCCGTGGGCGGGTGGGTCAAGAGACCCAGTACTTC.

This clone was seen once. J is TRBJ1-3 and V is TRBV7-9; no reliable D call. Trimming left V 6 bases short and J 3 bases short, with 3 bases between. Looked up from germline, CDR1 is SEHNR and CDR2 is FQNEAQ (reference sequence). The CDR3 consists of 11 residues. The CDR3 region is CASSNGNTIYF. In DNA form, the CDR3 reads TGTGCCAGCAGTAATGGAAACACCATATATTTT.

The chain joins TRBV28 to TRBJ1-1; D is unresolved. Deletions cut 3 bases from V and 8 bases from J, with 13 bases between. The CDR3 extends over 13 amino acids. Germline V gene sequence: CDR1 MDHEN, CDR2 SYDVKM. CDR3: CASSLGGEIEAFF. The DNA of the CDR3 is TGTGCCAGCAGTTTGGGTGGGGAAATCGAAGCTTTCTTT.

This chain joins TRBV28 and TRBJ2-1; TRBD2 agrees at 8 bases. The CDR3 is made up of 18 amino acids. Germline V lookup: CDR1 MDHEN, CDR2 SYDVKM. The V and J ends lost 1 base and 3 bases, in that order; junction bases with no gene match: 11. This CDR3 is CASSLFQGVAGNYNEQFF. In nucleotides, the CDR3 is TGTGCCAGCAGTTTATTCCAAGGTGTAGCGGGAAACTACAATGAGCAGTTCTTC.

The V and J genes are TRBV7-9 and TRBJ2-5; 7 bases are a match to TRBD1. CDR3 length: 15 residues. Germline trimming cut 5 bases from V and 4 bases from J; bases unmatched to any gene: 10. The germline gives CDR1 SEHNR, CDR2 FQNEAQ (reference sequence). This CDR3 reads CASSRRQGRVETQYF. DNA for the CDR3: TGTGCCAGCAGCCGTCGACAGGGTCGCGTAGAGACCCAGTACTTC.